Each of the 22 T cell receptor beta chains below was sequenced from the same sample in a study of blood T cell repertoires in COVID-19. Sequencing was performed with immunoSEQ multiplex PCR; in TCRdb, only in-frame clones are kept and a portion is missing. Here the sample spans 120,000 to 150,000 clones, roughly 89% being singletons. Input material: peripheral blood. These TCRs come from a woman between 45 and 65 years old with acute or convalescent COVID-19.

The J gene is TRBJ1-3, the V gene TRBV7-9; no clear D. The CDR3 runs 15 residues. Germline values: CDR1 SEHNR, CDR2 FQNEAQ (reference sequence). Trimming shortened V by 3 bases and J by 0 bases, and 9 bases separated the two germline ends. CDR3 in amino acids: CASSFVQFSGNTIYF. The CDR3 nucleotides are TGTGCCAGCAGCTTTGTCCAATTCTCTGGAAACACCATATATTTT.

For this clone: Other DNA sequences within the sample encode an identical CDR3. The chain employs TRBV28 and TRBJ1-4, with TRBD1 matching 7 bases. The CDR3 sequence is 14 residues long. The V gene's germline CDR1 is MDHEN and CDR2 SYDVKM. V was pared by 2 bases and J by 8 bases, with 5 bases of the junction left unmatched. The CDR3 sequence: CASSLGGTVEKLFF. For the CDR3, the DNA is TGTGCCAGCAGTTTAGGCGGGACAGTAGAAAAACTGTTTTTT.

V gene TRBV12-3 or TRBV12-4 combines with J gene TRBJ1-2, with D perhaps matching TRBD1 (6 bases). The CDR3 loop spans 13 amino acids. Between the trimmed V and J ends, which lost 7 bases and 4 bases, there was a span of 13 bases. For the CDR3, the DNA is TGTGCCAGCACCCTAGACAGGCTCTATGGCTACACCTTC. This encodes CASTLDRLYGYTF.

V gene TRBV5-8 combines with J gene TRBJ1-1; perhaps TRBD1 as D (6 bases). The CDR3 contains 19 residues. V was pared by 0 bases and J by 0 bases, with 21 bases between. Germline V gene lookup returns CDR1 SGHTS and CDR2 YDEGEE. As DNA, the CDR3 is TGTGCCAGCAGCTTGGAACTTGGGACAAGAAGTCGCCTGAACACTGAAGCTTTCTTT. Residues: CASSLELGTRSRLNTEAFF.

The chain has TRBV5-1 and TRBJ2-7, with D possibly being TRBD1 (6 bases). The germline V and J ends were trimmed by 5 bases and 10 bases, with 19 bases remaining between them. The CDR3 contains 13 residues. Germline lookup yields CDR1 SGHRS and CDR2 YFSETQ. In DNA, the CDR3 is TGCGCCAGCAGACCCCCTACCGGGACAACTCAGTACTTC. Protein product: CASRPPTGTTQYF.

The chain links TRBV7-9 to TRBJ2-7; 8 nucleotides line up with TRBD2. The germline V gene has CDR1 SEHNR and CDR2 FQNEAQ (reference sequence). The trim removed 1 base at V and 0 bases at J, leaving 2 bases unmatched. CDR3 length: 15 amino acids. The CDR3 here is CASSLGLASSYEQYF. CDR3 DNA sequence: TGTGCCAGCAGCTTAGGACTAGCGAGCTCCTACGAGCAGTACTTC.

The rearrangement joins TRBV27 to TRBJ1-1; the D gene is possibly TRBD1 (6 bases). CDR3 length equals 15 residues. Germline CDR1 reads MNHEY; CDR2 reads SMNVEV (reference sequence). The CDR3 region is CSKQQGLQGYTEAFF. The CDR3 nucleotides read TGTTCTAAGCAGCAGGGGCTCCAAGGATACACTGAAGCTTTCTTT.

This clone was seen once. The chain joins TRBV5-6 to TRBJ2-1, with 7 positions matching TRBD2. Germline CDR1 is SGHDT and CDR2 is YYEEEE. There are 14 residues in the CDR3. Unmatched junction bases numbered 3, after V lost 0 bases and J lost 6 bases. In DNA, the CDR3 is TGTGCCAGCAGCTTGGGACTAGCAATCAATGAGCAGTTCTTC. It translates to CASSLGLAINEQFF.

This rearrangement joins TRBV30 to TRBJ2-2; TRBD1 matches at 10 bases. J gave up 7 bases and V 3 bases, and 8 bases lay outside the gene matches. The CDR3 has 15 residues. CDR1 is GTSNPN, CDR2 SVGIG, per germline (reference sequence). CDR3 nucleotides: TGTGCCTGGAGGCCCGGGACAGGGGAGGTCGGGGAGCTGTTTTTT. Its protein product is CAWRPGTGEVGELFF. Together with reference TRBV30 and TRBJ2-2, the CDR3 gives the full variable domain: SQTIHQWPATLVQPVGSPLSLECTVEGTSNPNLYWYRQAAGRGLQLLFYSVGIGQISSEVPQNLSASRPQDRQFILSSKKLLLSDSGFYLCAWRPGTGEVGELFFGEGSRLTVL.

This clone was observed a handful of times. V gene TRBV6-5 combines with J gene TRBJ1-2; D unresolved. Germline V lookup: CDR1 MNHEY, CDR2 SVGAGI. Trimming stripped 10 bases from V and 5 bases from J, with 8 bases between. The CDR3 runs to 10 residues. The CDR3 is CATVSYGYTF. The CDR3 nucleotides are TGTGCCACCGTCTCTTATGGCTACACCTTC.

The chain is built from TRBV11-3 and TRBJ2-1, with 9 bases matching TRBD2. Trimming cost V 3 bases and J 5 bases; bases outside gene matches: 8. The CDR3 extends over 16 amino acids. Germline CDR1 and CDR2: SGHNT and YENEEA. In DNA form, the CDR3 reads TGTGCCAGCAGCTTCGTAGGGCTAGCGGGACACAATGAGCAGTTCTTC. This encodes CASSFVGLAGHNEQFF.

This clone has just a few counts. The chain uses TRBV30 and TRBJ1-5, with TRBD1 matching 7 bases. This CDR3 spans 15 amino acids. CDR1 and CDR2 from the germline V gene are GTSNPN and SVGIG (reference sequence). Trimming removed 3 bases from V and 0 bases from J; junction bases left unmatched: 5. The CDR3: CAWSRGQSSNQPQHF. The CDR3 coding sequence is TGTGCCTGGAGCCGGGGACAGAGTAGCAATCAGCCCCAGCATTTT.

This clone appeared a single time. The rearrangement joins TRBV19 to TRBJ2-5; TRBD2 matches at 8 bases. The CDR3 consists of 14 residues. Per the germline V gene, CDR1 is LNHDA and CDR2 is SQIVND (reference sequence). Germline trimming cut 1 base from V and 5 bases from J; bases unmatched to any gene: 3. The CDR3 loop reads CASSIGSGVETQYF. The CDR3 DNA reads as TGTGCCAGTAGTATAGGTAGCGGGGTGGAGACCCAGTACTTC.

The chain couples TRBV30 to TRBJ1-1, with TRBD1 matching 7 bases. This CDR3 has 11 residues. Germline trimming cut 6 bases from V and 5 bases from J; bases unmatched to any gene: 3. Germline V gene lookup returns CDR1 GTSNPN and CDR2 SVGIG (reference sequence). The CDR3 DNA reads as TGTGCCTGTCTGACAGGGACTGAAGCTTTCTTT. Translating it yields CACLTGTEAFF.

As for this clone: Here the CDR3 omits its conserved ending phenylalanine or tryptophan, so a read error is the likely source. Because the CDR3's place on the DNA is in doubt, the DNA is left out and the CDR3 is given as listed by TCRdb. J is TRBJ1-1 and V is TRBV7-3; TRBD1, the D gene given by the table, was not confirmed from the DNA. CDR1 is SGHTA, CDR2 FQGTGA, per germline. The CDR3 has 9 amino acids, counting both end residues. This CDR3 is CANEHKTGL.

The CDR3 DNA reads TGTGCCAGCAGCCAAGATATTCGCACAGATACGCAGTATTTT. This encodes CASSQDIRTDTQYF. This chain links TRBV3-1 (or the pseudogene TRBV3-2) with TRBJ2-3, with no clear D. The CDR3 runs to 14 residues. Trimming removed 0 bases at V and 1 base at J, with 5 bases between. Germline V gene sequence: CDR1 LGHDT, CDR2 YNNKEL (reference sequence).

In its sample, this clone was seen once. The V and J genes are TRBV5-1 and TRBJ2-3, with TRBD1 matching over 7 bases. The V and J ends lost 4 bases and 3 bases, in that order; junction bases with no gene match: 5. Per the germline V gene, CDR1 is SGHRS and CDR2 is YFSETQ. The CDR3 runs to 14 residues. The CDR3 protein is CASSPDRETDTQYF. The DNA for the CDR3 is TGCGCCAGCAGCCCAGACAGGGAGACAGATACGCAGTATTTT.

The J gene is TRBJ2-5, the V gene TRBV24-1; 10 bases fit TRBD1. V lost 6 bases and J lost 7; bases outside the gene matches: 7. Germline CDR1 is KGHDR and CDR2 is SFDVKD. The CDR3 is 14 residues long. The CDR3 region is CATSPGTGDVTQYF. The DNA of the CDR3 is TGTGCCACCAGTCCCGGGACAGGGGATGTGACCCAGTACTTC.

V usage is TRBV5-1 and J usage is TRBJ2-2; D possibly corresponds to TRBD2 (6 bases). The germline V gene encodes CDR1 SGHRS and CDR2 YFSETQ. The CDR3 is 16 amino acids. The V and J ends lost 0 bases and 4 bases respectively, with 13 bases between them. The CDR3 DNA is TGCGCCAGCAGCTTGGCCGGGCTAGCGCCCACCGGGGAGCTGTTTTTT. It codes for CASSLAGLAPTGELFF. Together with reference TRBV5-1 and TRBJ2-2, the CDR3 gives the full variable domain: KAGVTQTPRYLIKTRGQQVTLSCSPISGHRSVSWYQQTPGQGLQFLFEYFSETQRNKGNFPGRFSGRQFSNSRSEMNVSTLELGDSALYLCASSLAGLAPTGELFFGEGSRLTVL.

The CDR3 sequence: CASSEGALRNTGELFF. Written as DNA, the CDR3 is TGTGCCAGCAGTGAAGGGGCCTTGAGGAACACCGGGGAGCTGTTTTTT. This chain joins TRBV6-1 and TRBJ2-2; no definite D call. There are 16 residues in the CDR3. Trimming stripped 1 base from V and 1 base from J, with 10 bases between. Germline V gene sequence: CDR1 MNHNS, CDR2 SASEGT.

The V and J genes are TRBV5-4 and TRBJ2-4, with TRBD1 matching over 8 bases. V gave up 1 base and J gave up 2 bases; unmatched junction bases: 8. Germline V CDR1 and CDR2: SGHNT, YYREEE (reference sequence). This CDR3 comprises 17 residues. The CDR3 loop is CASSLIPGGATKNIQYF. CDR3 nucleotides: TGTGCCAGCAGCTTGATTCCAGGGGGCGCGACCAAAAACATTCAGTACTTC.

This clone was observed once. The chain couples TRBV19 to TRBJ2-7; 7 bases are a match to TRBD1. Looked up from germline, CDR1 is LNHDA and CDR2 is SQIVND (reference sequence). The CDR3 is 17 residues long. Trimming took 1 base from V and 2 from J; bases not matched to a gene: 11. The CDR3 DNA follows: TGTGCCAGTAGTATAGGATCGTTCGGACAGGTCCCCTACGAGCAGTACTTC. It yields the protein CASSIGSFGQVPYEQYF.